This T cell receptor (beta chain) was documented in a study of regulatory T cells in long-lasting Graves disease (dated by TCRdb to the early 2020s). Some background on the complete study: Antithyroid drugs had been taken for less than 3 months by newly diagnosed Graves' disease patients. A total of 33 samples were covered by TCR sequencing, comprising around 13 persistent and around 20 newly diagnosed Graves' disease patients. The study was registered as a clinical trial and conducted in China. Peripheral blood TCR sequencing and RNA sequencing compared persistent Graves' disease patients with newly diagnosed Graves' disease patients.

Overall study outcomes, separate from this receptor: Compared with newly diagnosed patients, persistent Graves' disease patients had lower TCR Shannon entropy and fewer highly expanded clones, which suggests clonal expansion. The small sample size was acknowledged by the authors as a limitation that may reduce accuracy. The study examined only peripheral blood because the primary lesion, thyroid tissue, could not be accessed. Only the TCR beta chain was sequenced and analyzed. Persistent patients shared more public clonotypes among themselves (around 3,000) than newly diagnosed patients did (more than 950). Persistent disease showed preferential use of TRBV28, TRBJ1-2 and TRBJ2-5, whereas newly diagnosed disease favored TRBV20-1 and TRBJ2-1.

Library construction relied on multiplex PCR. The instrument was an Illumina HiSeq 4000. CDR3 regions were amplified by Arm-PCR with iRepertoire HTBI primers to construct TCR beta libraries. Gel purification was performed on PCR products prior to sequencing. Concerning the study's data processing: Across samples, 55 to 80 TRBV and 14 TRBJ segments were identified and used for gene usage analysis of CDR3 amino acid clonotypes. Filtered high-quality paired reads were merged into contigs using COPE and FqMerger. BLAST was used to align contigs to IMGT TRBV, TRBD and TRBJ reference genes, and CDR3 was defined according to IMGT. Clonotypes above 0.1% frequency were classified as highly expanded clones. Shannon entropy was used to measure repertoire diversity, and the Gini coefficient was used to measure V-J evenness. A clonotype was considered public if more than one individual shared it. TCRdb reworked the public reads: Q25 trimming with fastp, MiXCR clone assembly, productive beta chains retained. All rows with the same CDR3 protein become a single entry with the most common DNA and genes. V and J calls and clone size were set by TCRdb, not the authors. The sample data list some 490,000 distinct CDR3 sequences, and about 11% of these were observed just once. Approximately 9.6% of the sample comes from the top ten.

This clonotype was recorded many times. This clone's antigen is unknown. Base qualities are not recorded, but no much larger clone differs from it by a single base. What the time point label conveys for this sample: newly diagnosed GD, antithyroid drugs for less than 3 months. For both TCR sequencing and RNA sequencing, RNA was extracted from PBMCs using TRIzol. The diagnosis of Graves' disease followed American Thyroid Association guidelines. The patients came from an endocrinology department in Xi'an, China. Each patient gave around 9 milliliters of peripheral blood, collected in an EDTA anticoagulant tube. Ficoll Paque Plus density gradient separation was used to isolate PBMCs, and no further T cell sorting was done. An Agilent 2100 Bioanalyzer and agarose gel were used to check RNA quality, while a NanoDrop 2000 measured RNA concentration. Trimming removed 3 bases from V and 0 bases from J, leaving 8 bases between the germline ends. The germline V gene (reference sequence) provides CDR1 DFQATT and CDR2 SNEGSKA. Taken from cysteine to phenylalanine, the CDR3 has 13 residues. Only the CDR3 DNA is retained, 39 bases long and in frame from the first base.

This sample also appeared in a second study, on T cells in Graves' hyperthyroidism and ophthalmopathy. As the second study states: Stable Graves' hyperthyroidism was defined as no progression to ophthalmopathy during 18 months of follow-up. Hyperthyroidism patients were newly diagnosed, had a disease duration of under 2 months, and were aged 18 to 65 years. Exclusion was applied to patients with uncontrolled infections, other autoimmune diseases, pregnancy or lactation. Diagnoses were established on the basis of clinical symptoms, serum thyroxine and TRAb, thyroid ultrasound, and orbital computed tomography. A first-round RT-PCR of the TCR CDR3 used the HTBI primer set with the Qiagen OneStep RT-PCR kit. Most expanded thyroid clonotypes (frequency above 0.001) were also detected in blood, suggesting blood repertoires may reflect thyroid immune responses. In cross-validation, a model built on a 13 V-J signature told ophthalmopathy apart from stable hyperthyroidism with approximately 90% sensitivity and roughly 81% specificity, and in testing the same model reached 80%/75%. In validation, progression to ophthalmopathy was predicted by the model with nearly 71% sensitivity and 72.22% specificity, a median of 6.5 months before onset. To identify TCR V-J signatures that set the groups apart, the researchers used a discovery cohort of 100 or so patients, made up of roughly 40 with Graves' ophthalmopathy and around 58 with stable Graves' hyperthyroidism. Prospective prediction of ophthalmopathy was tested in an independent validation cohort of approximately 18 hyperthyroidism patients and approximately 17 patients who later progressed to ophthalmopathy. For training and testing, the 80 to 100 patients in the discovery cohort were randomly divided in a 7:3 ratio. In roughly six Graves' hyperthyroidism patients, the study also compared T-cell repertoires from thyroid tissue with T-cell repertoires from blood. After sampling, hyperthyroidism patients received methimazole starting at 30 mg daily, and ophthalmopathy patients received high-dose intravenous methylprednisolone. A second multiplex PCR round built the libraries, followed by size selection and purification. Libraries were sequenced paired-end with 100 bp reads on an Illumina HiSeq2000. SOAPnuke was used to process the raw data, removing reads that contained adapters or uncalled bases, had a mean Phred below 15, or lacked an exact match to the constant primer or identifier. High-quality paired reads were merged using COPE v1.2.5, and each unique nucleotide sequence was defined as a clonotype. Clonotypes were aligned to IMGT TRBV, TRBD and TRBJ reference segments using MiTCR v1.1. Analysis was restricted to V-J combinations with a frequency above 0.0001, which covered roughly 99% of repertoires. The TCS score was defined as F50 (clonal expansion) divided by E x V (chaos), with BLOSUM62-based TCRdist calculated between CDR3 peptides within each V-J. Welch's t-statistics and random forest reduced just over 500 V-J features to 13, which were used in a naive Bayes classifier (R e1071). Sample size was not statistically predetermined, and investigators were not blinded to group allocation. The paper describes TCR Vbeta CDR3 sequencing of 120 to 150 peripheral blood samples, made up of some 40 ophthalmopathy patients, around 73 hyperthyroidism patients and about 17 progressor patients.

The sequencing used peripheral blood mononuclear cells (PBMCs), collected at new diagnosis, from a patient treated with antithyroid drugs. This chain is built from TRBV20-1 and TRBJ2-5; there is no confident call for the D gene. The clonotype was recovered from a woman in her twenties or thirties with Graves disease. Donor details come from another sample of the same person, matched by shared clones. DNA sequence: TGCAGTGCTAGTTTAACTTACCAAGAGACCCAGTACTTC. It is translated as CSASLTYQETQYF.